This TCR beta chain is from a study of T cell responses to AZD1222 COVID-19 vaccine. Turning to the study itself: Pooled samples include second doses given at about 4 or 12 weeks.

Some clones are missing from TCRdb's copy, which holds only in-frame ones; the method was immunoSEQ multiplex PCR. This table has some 180,000 clones, about nine tenths appearing once. Per germline, CDR1 MNHEY and CDR2 SVGAGI. Trimming at V came to 5 bases and at J to 0 bases, leaving 4 bases not matched to a gene. This CDR3 is built from 15 residues. The input for sequencing was peripheral blood, taken on day 0 of AZD1222 vaccination. This receptor was obtained from an adult in good health. The chain couples TRBV6-5 to TRBJ2-1, with 7 positions matching TRBD1. CDR3: CASSPGQSSYNEQFF. CDR3 in DNA: TGTGCCAGCAGTCCGGGACAGAGCTCCTACAATGAGCAGTTCTTC.